The 9 T cell receptor beta chains reported below all come from one sample, sequenced in a study of cytomegalovirus exposure and HLA in healthy donors. The PCR had 60 Vbeta and 13 Jbeta primers. Method: immunoSEQ multiplex PCR; TCRdb's copy keeps in-frame clones and lacks some. This sample has roughly 100,000 clones, with 65% to 85% found just once. Material for sequencing was PBMCs. All receptors come from a male donor in good health and CMV-seronegative.

The chain couples TRBV7-2 to TRBJ2-1; tentative D call: TRBD2 (6 bases). Germline V gene data show CDR1 as SGHTA and CDR2 as FQGNSA. V was trimmed by 2 bases and J by 10 bases, leaving 21 bases between them. CDR3 size: 16 residues. The CDR3 DNA sequence: TGTGCCAGCAGCTTACGAAGCGGGCCCCTCTCAGGGGAGCAGTTCTTC. Translating gives CASSLRSGPLSGEQFF.

This clone has just one count. The chain links TRBV9 to TRBJ2-7; 9 nucleotides agree with TRBD2. CDR3 size: 15 residues. Germline lookup yields CDR1 SGDLS and CDR2 YYNGEE. V shed 0 bases and J 3 bases; nucleotides not matched to a gene: 4. CDR3 in DNA: TGTGCCAGCAGCGTAGGCTCTAGCGGGAACTACGAGCAGTACTTC. Its translation is CASSVGSSGNYEQYF.

This rearrangement joins TRBV16 to TRBJ1-1; 9 bases match TRBD1. Germline loops: CDR1 KGHSY, CDR2 FQNENV. The CDR3 sequence is 14 residues long. With V trimmed by 3 bases and J by 8 bases, 7 bases remained unmatched. This chain's CDR3 is CASSHTRQGVEAFF. The DNA of the CDR3 is TGTGCCAGCAGCCACACCCGACAGGGGGTCGAAGCTTTCTTT.

The chain has TRBV11-3 and TRBJ1-1; D is uncertain. The CDR3 contains 15 residues. The germline CDR1 and CDR2 sequences are SGHNT and YENEEA. V was clipped by 5 bases and J by 4 bases, with 17 bases between them. The CDR3 sequence is CASSLDPGLGTEAFF. CDR3 DNA sequence: TGTGCCAGCAGCCTCGACCCCGGGTTAGGCACTGAAGCTTTCTTT.

This clone showed up just a few times. V is TRBV19 and J is TRBJ2-7; D unresolved. The germline V gene has CDR1 LNHDA and CDR2 SQIVND (reference sequence). CDR3 length equals 13 residues. V was trimmed by 3 bases and J by 1 base, leaving 7 bases between them. CDR3 in amino acids: CASSIQESYEQYF. CDR3 in DNA: TGTGCCAGTAGTATCCAGGAATCCTACGAGCAGTACTTC.

The V and J genes are TRBV6-6 and TRBJ1-2; D ambiguous. The CDR3 totals 12 residues. Germline CDR1 is MNHNY and CDR2 is SVGAGI (reference sequence). The V end was cut by 4 bases, the J end by 7 bases, with 10 bases between. CDR3: CASSSPGGGYTF. In nucleotides, the CDR3 is TGTGCCAGCAGTTCCCCGGGAGGTGGCTACACCTTC.

The chain recombines TRBV28 with TRBJ2-7, with 10 bases fitting TRBD1. V lost 6 bases to trimming and J lost 3 bases; unmatched junction nucleotides: 8. Germline V gene sequence: CDR1 MDHEN, CDR2 SYDVKM. CDR3 length: 15 amino acids. The CDR3 reads CASSTPGQGFYEQYF. CDR3 in DNA: TGTGCCAGCAGCACACCGGGACAGGGGTTCTACGAGCAGTACTTC.

The chain employs TRBV5-1 and TRBJ2-7; 8 nucleotides align to TRBD1. The germline V gene has CDR1 SGHRS and CDR2 YFSETQ. The CDR3 length is 16 residues. The J segment lost 3 bases and the V segment lost 0 bases, leaving 8 bases of the junction unmatched. CDR3 coding DNA: TGCGCCAGCAGCTTGGAGGCAGGGGGCCAGATCTACGAGCAGTACTTC. The encoded protein is CASSLEAGGQIYEQYF.

The chain couples TRBV5-1 to TRBJ2-2; 11 nucleotides match TRBD1. V lost 3 bases to trimming and J lost 6 bases; unmatched junction nucleotides: 7. Germline V gene lookup returns CDR1 SGHRS and CDR2 YFSETQ. The length of the CDR3 is 16 residues. CDR3 loop: CASSYGTGGSPGELFF. CDR3 nucleotide sequence: TGCGCCAGCAGCTACGGGACAGGGGGGTCCCCCGGGGAGCTGTTTTTT.